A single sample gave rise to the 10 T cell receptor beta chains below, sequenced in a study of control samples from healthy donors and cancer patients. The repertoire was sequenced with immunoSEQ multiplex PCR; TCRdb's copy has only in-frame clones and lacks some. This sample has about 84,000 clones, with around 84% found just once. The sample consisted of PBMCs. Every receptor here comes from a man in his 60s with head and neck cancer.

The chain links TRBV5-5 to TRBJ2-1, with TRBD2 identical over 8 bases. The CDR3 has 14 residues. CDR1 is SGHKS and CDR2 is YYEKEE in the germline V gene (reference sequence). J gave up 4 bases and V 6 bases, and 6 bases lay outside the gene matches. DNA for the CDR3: TGTGCCAGCAACCGAGCGGGAGTTTACAATGAGCAGTTCTTC. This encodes CASNRAGVYNEQFF.

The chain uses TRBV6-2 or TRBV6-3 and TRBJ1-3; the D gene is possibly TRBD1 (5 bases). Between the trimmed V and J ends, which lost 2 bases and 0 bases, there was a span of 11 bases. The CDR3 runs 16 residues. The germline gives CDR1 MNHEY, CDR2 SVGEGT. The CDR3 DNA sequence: TGTGCCAGCAGTTACGGCGGGACGGCCTCTGGAAACACCATATATTTT. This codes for CASSYGGTASGNTIYF.

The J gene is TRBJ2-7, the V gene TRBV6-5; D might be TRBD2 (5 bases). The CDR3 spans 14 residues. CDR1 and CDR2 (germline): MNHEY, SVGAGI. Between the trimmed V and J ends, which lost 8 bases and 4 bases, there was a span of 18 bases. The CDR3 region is CASSSSPLQYEQYF. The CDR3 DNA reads TGTGCCAGCTCCTCTAGCCCGCTCCAGTACGAGCAGTACTTC.

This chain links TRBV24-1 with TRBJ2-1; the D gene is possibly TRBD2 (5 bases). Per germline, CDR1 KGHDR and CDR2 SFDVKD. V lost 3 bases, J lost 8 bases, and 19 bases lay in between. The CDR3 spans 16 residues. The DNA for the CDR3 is TGTGCCACCAGTGATCCGCGGGCGGGCTCGAGGGATGAGCAGTTCTTC. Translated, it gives CATSDPRAGSRDEQFF.

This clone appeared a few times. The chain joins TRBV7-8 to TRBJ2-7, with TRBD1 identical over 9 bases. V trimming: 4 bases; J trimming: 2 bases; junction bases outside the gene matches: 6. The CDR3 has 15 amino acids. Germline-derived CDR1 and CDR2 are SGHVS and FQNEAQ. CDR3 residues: CASSSGTGSTYEQYF. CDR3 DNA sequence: TGTGCCAGCAGCTCCGGGACAGGGTCTACCTACGAGCAGTACTTC.

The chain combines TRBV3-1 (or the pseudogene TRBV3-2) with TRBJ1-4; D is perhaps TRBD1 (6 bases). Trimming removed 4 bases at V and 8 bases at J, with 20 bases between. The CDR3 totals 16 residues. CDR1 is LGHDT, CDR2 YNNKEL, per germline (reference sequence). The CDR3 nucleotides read TGTGCCAGCAGCCCTGGCGGGGGGGCGCTTGGGGAAAAACTGTTTTTT. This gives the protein CASSPGGGALGEKLFF.

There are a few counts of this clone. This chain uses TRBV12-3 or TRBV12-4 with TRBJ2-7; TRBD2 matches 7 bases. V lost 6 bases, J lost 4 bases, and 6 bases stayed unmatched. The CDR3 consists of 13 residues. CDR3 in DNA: TGTGCCAGCAGCCCCTGGGGGGGGTACGAGCAGTACTTC. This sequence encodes CASSPWGGYEQYF.

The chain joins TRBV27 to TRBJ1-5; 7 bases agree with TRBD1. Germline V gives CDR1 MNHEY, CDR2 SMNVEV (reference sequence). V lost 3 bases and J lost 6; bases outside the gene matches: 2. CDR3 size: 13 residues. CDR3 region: CASSLTGTQPQHF. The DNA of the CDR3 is TGTGCCAGCAGTTTGACAGGGACTCAGCCCCAGCATTTT.

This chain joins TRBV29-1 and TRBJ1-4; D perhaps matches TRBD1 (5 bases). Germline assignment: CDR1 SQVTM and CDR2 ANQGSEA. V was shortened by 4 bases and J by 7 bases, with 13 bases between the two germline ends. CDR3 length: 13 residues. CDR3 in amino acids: CSVGRTGGEKLFF. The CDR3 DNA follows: TGCAGCGTTGGACGTACCGGGGGTGAAAAACTGTTTTTT.

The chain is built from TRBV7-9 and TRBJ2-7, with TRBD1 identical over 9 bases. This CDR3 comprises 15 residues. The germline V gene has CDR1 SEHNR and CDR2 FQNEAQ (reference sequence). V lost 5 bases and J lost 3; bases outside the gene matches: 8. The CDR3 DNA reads TGTGCCAGCAGCCAGGCCGGGACAGGGCTCTACGAGCAGTACTTC. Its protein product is CASSQAGTGLYEQYF.